The rows below give T cell receptor beta chains drawn from one sample of a study of blood T cell repertoires in COVID-19. TCRdb's table, derived via immunoSEQ multiplex PCR, lists solely in-frame clones and lacks some. The table shows 650,000 to 800,000 clones, with over 80% occurring only once. Sample: peripheral blood. The receptors stem from a woman in her late teens or twenties with acute or convalescent COVID-19. The CDR3 runs from the conserved cysteine through the conserved F or W. The D gene is left open where the match is weak. Rows give clone size only sometimes, using once, few, many, or a class for an expanded clone.

CASSLRDRSKGTEAFF	TGTGCCAGCAGCCTCCGGGACAGGTCAAAAGGAACTGAAGCTTTCTTT	-	TRBD1	TRBV7-6	TRBJ1-1
CASRQGGSQPQHF	TGTGCCAGCAGACAGGGAGGTAGTCAGCCCCAGCATTTT	-	TRBD1	TRBV19	TRBJ1-5
CASSWDRNQPQHF	TGTGCCAGCAGCTGGGACAGAAATCAGCCCCAGCATTTT	few	TRBD1	TRBV6-2/TRBV6-3	TRBJ1-5
CASVPHERGNEQFF	TGCGCCAGCGTGCCCCACGAAAGAGGGAATGAGCAGTTCTTC	-	-	TRBV10-2	TRBJ2-1
CASSQGQNSPLHF	TGCGCCAGCAGCCAAGGACAAAATTCACCCCTCCACTTT	once	-	TRBV5-1	TRBJ1-6
CASSSEAGPTGELFF	TGTGCCAGCAGCTCCGAAGCAGGGCCCACCGGGGAGCTGTTTTTT	-	-	TRBV7-9	TRBJ2-2
CASSPVWTGEIANYGYTF	TGTGCCAGCTCACCAGTCTGGACAGGAGAAATTGCTAACTATGGCTACACCTTC	-	TRBD1	TRBV18	TRBJ1-2
CASSIGSGDDNRWQQYF	TGTGCCAGTAGTATAGGATCAGGGGACGATAATAGGTGGCAGCAGTACTTC	-	-	TRBV19	TRBJ2-7
CATKGLNTGELFF	TGCGCCACCAAAGGACTGAACACCGGGGAGCTGTTTTTT	-	-	TRBV5-1	TRBJ2-2
CASSHTPGQRNSPLHF	TGTGCCAGCAGCCATACACCGGGACAGAGGAATTCACCCCTCCACTTT	-	TRBD1	TRBV3-1/TRBV3-2	TRBJ1-6
CASSLDRGRLYF	TGTGCCAGCAGCCTTGACAGGGGTAGACTGTACTTC	-	TRBD1	TRBV7-3	TRBJ2-7
CASSQNSPLHF	TGTGCCAGCAGTCAAAATTCACCCCTCCACTTT	-	-	TRBV27	TRBJ1-6
CASSPRDKGFVPYGYTF	TGTGCCAGTAGTCCCCGGGACAAGGGTTTTGTACCCTATGGCTACACCTTC	-	-	TRBV19	TRBJ1-2
CASIKGGGSGNTIYF	TGTGCCAGCATTAAAGGGGGGGGATCTGGAAACACCATATATTTT	-	-	TRBV2	TRBJ1-3
CASSKTALGTEAFF	TGTGCCAGCAGCAAGACAGCCCTGGGTACTGAAGCTTTCTTT	-	-	TRBV5-5	TRBJ1-1
CASSTGTSGGYDTQYF	TGTGCCAGCAGCACCGGGACTAGCGGGGGGTACGATACGCAGTATTTT	-	TRBD2	TRBV7-3	TRBJ2-3
CASSPPQRGRYEQYF	TGTGCCAGCAGCCCCCCCCAGCGGGGTAGGTACGAGCAGTACTTC	-	TRBD2	TRBV3-1/TRBV3-2	TRBJ2-7
CARRTGCGNQPQHF	TGTGCCAGGCGGACAGGGTGTGGCAATCAGCCCCAGCATTTT	-	TRBD1	TRBV19	TRBJ1-5
CATSRDRGPNQPQHF	TGTGCCACCAGCAGAGATAGGGGGCCCAATCAGCCCCAGCATTTT	-	TRBD1	TRBV15	TRBJ1-5
CASSGGPFLEKLFF	TGTGCCAGCAGTGGGGGGCCCTTCCTAGAAAAACTGTTTTTT	-	-	TRBV25-1	TRBJ1-4
CASSDRAGAPGYTF	TGTGCCAGCAGCGACCGTGCGGGGGCGCCTGGCTACACCTTC	-	-	TRBV7-9	TRBJ1-2
CASSIREGARTEAFF	TGTGCCAGTAGTATACGGGAGGGGGCTCGTACTGAAGCTTTCTTT	few	TRBD1	TRBV19	TRBJ1-1
CASSQVLRAGGYTF	TGTGCCAGCAGCCAAGTTCTGCGGGCCGGTGGCTACACCTTC	-	-	TRBV3-1/TRBV3-2	TRBJ1-2
CASSWGQGAYEQYF	TGTGCCAGCAGCTGGGGACAGGGAGCCTACGAGCAGTACTTC	-	TRBD1	TRBV5-6	TRBJ2-7
CASWTGGIYEQYF	TGTGCCAGCTGGACAGGGGGCATCTACGAGCAGTACTTC	-	TRBD1	TRBV27	TRBJ2-7
CASSWRGEQYF	TGTGCCAGCAGTTGGCGGGGCGAGCAGTACTTC	-	-	TRBV6-2/TRBV6-3	TRBJ2-7
CAWSGTVGELFF	TGTGCCTGGAGTGGAACTGTCGGGGAGCTGTTTTTT	-	-	TRBV30	TRBJ2-2
CASSRSGQGNQPQHF	TGCGCCAGCAGCCGCTCGGGACAGGGAAATCAGCCCCAGCATTTT	-	TRBD1	TRBV4-1	TRBJ1-5
CASSLWGGAGPRTDTQYF	TGTGCCAGCAGCTTGTGGGGCGGGGCGGGGCCCCGCACAGATACGCAGTATTTT	-	-	TRBV5-4	TRBJ2-3
CATLTASSYNSPLHF	TGCGCCACCCTGACAGCCAGCTCCTATAATTCACCCCTCCACTTT	-	-	TRBV10-2	TRBJ1-6
CASSWGQNNSPLHF	TGTGCCAGCAGTTGGGGACAGAATAATTCACCCCTCCACTTT	-	TRBD1	TRBV27	TRBJ1-6
CASTGTSNEKLFF	TGTGCCAGCACCGGGACAAGTAATGAAAAACTGTTTTTT	-	-	TRBV10-3	TRBJ1-4
CASSRTGGRSNQPQHF	TGTGCCAGCAGCCGAACAGGGGGGAGAAGCAATCAGCCCCAGCATTTT	-	TRBD1	TRBV5-5	TRBJ1-5
CASSLVGEIRHEQFF	TGTGCCAGCAGCTTAGTCGGGGAAATCCGGCATGAGCAGTTCTTC	-	-	TRBV13	TRBJ2-1
CASSRLSNEQFF	TGTGCCAGCAGCCGACTGTCCAATGAGCAGTTCTTC	-	-	TRBV3-1/TRBV3-2	TRBJ2-1
CASSLTGGDSEAFF	TGTGCCAGCAGCCTAACAGGGGGCGACTCTGAAGCTTTCTTT	-	TRBD1	TRBV7-3	TRBJ1-1
CASSARQGDYGYTF	TGTGCCAGCAGTGCCCGACAGGGGGACTATGGCTACACCTTC	-	TRBD1	TRBV2	TRBJ1-2
CASSYGAGNSPLHF	TGTGCCAGCAGTTACGGGGCAGGGAATTCACCCCTCCACTTT	-	-	TRBV6-5	TRBJ1-6
CASSYSRDSMTSTQYF	TGTGCCAGCAGTTACTCGAGGGACAGTATGACCTCTACGCAGTATTTT	once	TRBD1	TRBV6-2/TRBV6-3	TRBJ2-3
CASSLGPNTGELFF	TGCGCCAGCAGCCTGGGCCCGAACACCGGGGAGCTGTTTTTT	-	-	TRBV4-1	TRBJ2-2
CASSLGQGANTEAFF	TGTGCCAGCAGCTTAGGGCAGGGGGCGAACACTGAAGCTTTCTTT	-	TRBD1	TRBV7-9	TRBJ1-1
CASRLGQGSYNSPLHF	TGTGCCAGCAGACTTGGACAGGGCTCCTATAATTCACCCCTCCACTTT	-	TRBD1	TRBV27	TRBJ1-6
CASSVGQKPDTQYF	TGTGCCAGCAGCGTGGGACAGAAACCAGATACGCAGTATTTT	-	TRBD1	TRBV9	TRBJ2-3
CASSSTGNQNTEAFF	TGCGCCAGCAGCTCGACAGGGAACCAGAACACTGAAGCTTTCTTT	-	TRBD1	TRBV5-1	TRBJ1-1
CASSQVVRGTYEQYF	TGCGCCAGCAGCCAAGTCGTGCGGGGCACCTACGAGCAGTACTTC	few	-	TRBV4-1	TRBJ2-7
CATSRDISGGPYNEQFF	TGTGCCACCAGCAGAGACATTAGCGGGGGCCCCTACAATGAGCAGTTCTTC	-	TRBD2	TRBV15	TRBJ2-1
CASRGQGFGTKNIQYF	TGTGCCAGCAGGGGGCAGGGGTTTGGGACCAAAAACATTCAGTACTTC	once	-	TRBV28	TRBJ2-4
CASRRDHVTGELFF	TGTGCCAGCAGGCGGGACCACGTCACCGGGGAGCTGTTTTTT	-	-	TRBV7-6	TRBJ2-2
CASSSAPTGDGNTIYF	TGTGCCAGCAGCTCAGCGCCGACAGGGGATGGAAACACCATATATTTT	once	TRBD1	TRBV7-9	TRBJ1-3
CASRLQGAGYGYTF	TGTGCCAGCAGGCTACAGGGGGCGGGGTATGGCTACACCTTC	-	TRBD1	TRBV6-5	TRBJ1-2